This T cell receptor (beta chain) is drawn from a study of cytomegalovirus exposure and HLA in healthy donors. Study context: The 120 or so validation repertoires were produced on the same platform as the 720 or so repertoires of the first cohort. This was reported in a later analysis. Study-level results: Subsequent analysis showed first-cohort TCR clusters tending to co-occur in about 110 validation repertoires.

Points on this clone: Its antigen is not known.

The donors were members of the roughly 120-subject validation cohort (separate from the approximately 730-subject first cohort). There are 17 residues in the CDR3. The germline V gene encodes CDR1 SGHVS and CDR2 FQNEAQ. J lost 4 bases, V lost 5 bases, and 13 bases had no gene match. The protocol was immunoSEQ multiplex PCR, while the TCRdb copy is restricted to in-frame clones and leaves out a portion. Of just under 75,000 clones listed, about 94% are singletons. The sequencing input was PBMCs. This receptor was obtained from a woman under 30 in good health and CMV-seropositive. The chain recombines TRBV7-8 with TRBJ2-5, with 10 bases fitting TRBD2. The CDR3 is CASSLAPSGRASETQYF. DNA for the CDR3: TGTGCCAGCAGCCTTGCTCCGAGCGGGAGGGCCTCAGAGACCCAGTACTTC.